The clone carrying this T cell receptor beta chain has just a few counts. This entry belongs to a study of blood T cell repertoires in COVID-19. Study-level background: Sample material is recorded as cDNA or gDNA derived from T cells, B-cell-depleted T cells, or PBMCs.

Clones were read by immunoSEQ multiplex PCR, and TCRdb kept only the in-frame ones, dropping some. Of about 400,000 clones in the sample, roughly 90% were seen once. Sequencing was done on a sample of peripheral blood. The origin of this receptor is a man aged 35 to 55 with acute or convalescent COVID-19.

CDR3 nucleotide sequence: TGTGCCAGTGGACAGGGACAAGAGACCCAGTACTTC. The encoded protein is CASGQGQETQYF. The rearrangement links TRBV12-3 or TRBV12-4 to TRBJ2-5; 8 nucleotides agree with TRBD1. The CDR3 length is 12 residues. With V trimmed by 9 bases and J by 2 bases, 2 bases remained unmatched.